Detailed here is one T cell receptor beta chain. CDR3 length equals 15 residues. V was clipped by 0 bases and J by 1 base, with 9 bases between them. Looked up from germline, CDR1 is SGHRS and CDR2 is YFSETQ. This record comes from a study of cytomegalovirus exposure and HLA in healthy donors. PCR involved 60 Vbeta and 13 Jbeta primers. The data were produced by immunoSEQ multiplex PCR, yet TCRdb's version contains in-frame clones alone and is incomplete. The repertoire holds about 160,000 clones, with about 77% as singletons. The receptor comes from a male donor in good health and CMV-seropositive. The sequencing input was PBMCs. V gene TRBV5-1 combines with J gene TRBJ2-3; a possible D gene is TRBD1 (6 bases). The CDR3 coding sequence is TGCGCCAGCAGCTTGGACAGGGTGGGCACAGATACGCAGTATTTT. Its protein is CASSLDRVGTDTQYF.